This T cell receptor beta chain appears in the sequencing data of a study of blood T cell repertoires in COVID-19. Study details: The United States, Italy and Spain were the sources of the acute and convalescent COVID-19 samples. Nucleic acid was either cDNA or gDNA, and it came from T cells, B-cell-depleted T cells, or PBMCs.

V lost 0 bases, J lost 0 bases, and 8 bases lay in between. There are 15 residues in the CDR3. Per germline, CDR1 SGDLS and CDR2 YYNGEE. Original processing notes: Using reference gene primer amplification, nucleated cell counts were estimated. Produced via immunoSEQ multiplex PCR; TCRdb's table is partial and in-frame only. V, J and clone size reflect that table, while D and trimming were determined from the DNA. The sample has roughly 290,000 clones; approximately 90% are singletons. This receptor was obtained from a man aged 30-40 years with acute or convalescent COVID-19. Input material: peripheral blood. V usage is TRBV9 and J usage is TRBJ2-3; the D is unclear. CDR3 DNA: TGTGCCAGCAGCGTAGGAGTGGTCAGCACAGATACGCAGTATTTT. This sequence encodes CASSVGVVSTDTQYF.